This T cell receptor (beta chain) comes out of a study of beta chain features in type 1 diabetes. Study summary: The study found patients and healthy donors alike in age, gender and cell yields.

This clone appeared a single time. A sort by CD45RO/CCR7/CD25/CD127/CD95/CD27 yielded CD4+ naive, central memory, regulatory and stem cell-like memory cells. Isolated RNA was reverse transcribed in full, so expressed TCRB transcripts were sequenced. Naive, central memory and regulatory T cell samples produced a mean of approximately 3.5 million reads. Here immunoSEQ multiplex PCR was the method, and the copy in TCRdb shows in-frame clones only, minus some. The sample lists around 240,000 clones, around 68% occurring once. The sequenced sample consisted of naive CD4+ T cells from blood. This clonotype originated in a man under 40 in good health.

The CDR3 DNA sequence: TGTGCCAGCTCACCACAGAGAGACGGGGAGCAGTTCTTC. This sequence encodes CASSPQRDGEQFF. The chain joins TRBV18 to TRBJ2-1, with D uncertain. The length of the CDR3 is 13 residues. V was trimmed by 1 base and J by 10 bases, leaving 11 bases between them. Germline V gene data show CDR1 as KGHSH and CDR2 as LQKENI.